What follows is one T cell receptor (beta chain) and its context. Its matching antigen is unknown. In the original analysis: A productive frequency of 2.59 x 10-5 was the lowest detectable. Clones were read by immunoSEQ multiplex PCR, and TCRdb kept only the in-frame ones, dropping some. Clonal size and the V and J genes are those of that table, whereas D and trimming came from the DNA. Of tens of thousands of clones listed, less than 75% are singletons. The data stem from a study of STAT5B mutations in CD4+ large granular lymphocyte leukemia. Background on the study: Healthy donors showed HLA-associated enrichment of the CDR3 'QG' motif. Study observations and caveats: 8/27 top patient clones versus 2/35 control clones were TRBV06-family.

Germline V gene lookup returns CDR1 SGHAT and CDR2 FQDESV (reference sequence). V was trimmed by 3 bases and J by 5 bases, leaving 19 bases between them. CDR3 size: 16 residues. Control samples were healthy donors' buffy coats. The receptor was isolated from a human donor in good health. This chain uses TRBV11-1 with TRBJ2-5; D is unclear. Sequenced input: CD4+ T cells from blood buffy coats. In nucleotides, the CDR3 is TGTGCCAGCAGCTTGATCCCGTCACAAGGCCGGGAGACCCAGTACTTC. It codes for CASSLIPSQGRETQYF.